This T cell receptor beta chain appears in the sequencing data of a study of molecular identifiers for immune sequencing clone quantification. Previously published methods and listed TCR primers were used for the bulk TCR libraries. TCRdb recomputed calls from the PCR reads with MiXCR, one row per CDR3 protein. The data hold around 54,000 distinct CDR3 sequences, with approximately 26% observed a single time. This clonotype was detected ten times or more. CDR1 SGDLS and CDR2 YYNGEE come from the germline V gene. The CDR3 runs 14 residues. V was cut by 4 bases and J by 7 bases, with 15 bases left in between. Between roughly 20,000 and 1,100,000 sorted cells, with 10%, 30% or 50% RNA, yielded naive CD8 libraries.

J is TRBJ1-3 and V is TRBV9, with D maybe TRBD1 (5 bases). The receptor was isolated from a human donor in good health. Some libraries in this study had Jurkat cell RNA spiked in. The sample consisted of naive CD8+ T cells from blood, with Jurkat cell RNA spiked in. Regarding subset: FACS-sorted CD8+CD4-CCR7+CD45RA+ naive T cells. Here the CDR3 DNA reads TGTGCCAGCAGCCCTTCACCCCCAGGGAACACCATATATTTT. Translated, it gives CASSPSPPGNTIYF. The whole variable domain, remainder taken from reference TRBV9 and TRBJ1-3, is DSGVTQTPKHLITATGQRVTLRCSPRSGDLSVYWYQQSLDQGLQFLIQYYNGEERAKGNILERFSAQQFPDLHSELNLSSLELGDSALYFCASSPSPPGNTIYFGEGSWLTVV.